These T cell receptor beta chains were read from a single sample in a study of lymphopenia after photon versus proton radiotherapy. Some clones are missing from TCRdb's copy, which holds only in-frame ones; the method was immunoSEQ multiplex PCR. The repertoire holds roughly 58,000 clones, with about nine tenths as singletons. The source was peripheral blood, collected from a patient treated with proton-based radiotherapy. These receptors originate from a man aged 80 or over with esophageal cancer. The CDR3 runs from the conserved cysteine through the conserved F or W. A D gene is named only where the DNA matches it firmly. Part of the rows lack a size; the others show once, few, many or a class for expanded clones.

j_call | d_call | v_call | cdr3_length | clone_size | cdr3_aa | cdr3_nt
TRBJ2-7 | - | TRBV18 | 13 | few | CASSPTTDYEQYF | TGTGCCAGCTCACCAACTACAGACTACGAGCAGTACTTC
TRBJ2-2 | TRBD1 | TRBV5-4 | 18 | - | CASSSPGQGARNTGELFF | TGTGCCAGCAGCTCGCCTGGACAGGGGGCGCGAAACACCGGGGAGCTGTTTTTT
TRBJ2-3 | - | TRBV19 | 15 | - | CASSSAGSRTDTQYF | TGTGCCAGTAGTTCGGCGGGGTCTCGCACAGATACGCAGTATTTT
TRBJ2-6 | - | TRBV23-1 | 10 | - | CASSRPVLTF | TGCGCCAGCAGTCGTCCCGTCCTGACTTTC
TRBJ2-7 | - | TRBV5-1 | 14 | - | CASSLGDGPYEQYF | TGCGCCAGCAGCTTGGGGGACGGGCCCTACGAGCAGTACTTC
TRBJ2-3 | TRBD2 | TRBV27 | 19 | - | CASSWDRPGLAGGRDTQYF | TGTGCCAGCAGTTGGGACAGACCCGGACTAGCGGGGGGTCGGGATACGCAGTATTTT
TRBJ2-7 | - | TRBV11-2 | 14 | - | CASSPAWQGGEQYF | TGTGCCAGCAGCCCAGCCTGGCAGGGGGGCGAGCAGTACTTC
TRBJ1-1 | - | TRBV18 | 14 | - | CASSPSGVNTEAFF | TGTGCCAGCTCACCCAGTGGGGTAAACACTGAAGCTTTCTTT
TRBJ2-2 | TRBD2 | TRBV28 | 20 | - | CASSFLGAASGIGRTGELFF | TGTGCCAGCAGTTTTCTCGGGGCGGCTAGCGGGATAGGAAGAACCGGGGAGCTGTTTTTT
TRBJ1-1 | - | TRBV7-6 | 14 | once | CASSNRLGDTEAFF | TGTGCCAGCAGCAATCGACTAGGGGACACTGAAGCTTTCTTT
TRBJ2-7 | TRBD1 | TRBV2 | 12 | - | CASSERGREQYF | TGTGCCAGCAGTGAGAGGGGGCGCGAGCAGTACTTC
TRBJ2-5 | TRBD2 | TRBV18 | 15 | - | CASSPTSGGQETQYF | TGTGCCAGCTCACCCACTAGCGGGGGGCAAGAGACCCAGTACTTC
TRBJ1-1 | - | TRBV28 | 16 | few | CASSSPSQVPSTEAFF | TGTGCCAGCAGTTCCCCCTCGCAGGTTCCTAGCACTGAAGCTTTCTTT
TRBJ2-1 | TRBD1 | TRBV12-5 | 17 | - | CASGLGHGTGVQNEQFF | TGTGCTAGTGGTTTGGGGCACGGGACAGGGGTTCAGAATGAGCAGTTCTTC
TRBJ2-3 | - | TRBV7-6 | 13 | - | CASSSLVTDTQYF | TGTGCCAGCAGCTCCTTGGTCACAGATACGCAGTATTTT
TRBJ2-1 | - | TRBV19 | 13 | - | CASSPPRAAALFF | TGTGCCAGTAGTCCCCCCCGGGCCGCAGCGCTGTTCTTC
TRBJ1-1 | - | TRBV18 | 15 | - | CASSPEQPRNTEAFF | TGTGCCAGCTCACCAGAACAGCCGCGAAACACTGAAGCTTTCTTT
TRBJ1-2 | - | TRBV30 | 14 | - | CAWSVFGVGYGYTF | TGTGCCTGGAGTGTTTTCGGAGTGGGCTATGGCTACACCTTC
TRBJ2-5 | TRBD2 | TRBV5-4 | 16 | - | CASSLRSGRYQETQYF | TGTGCCAGCAGCTTGCGGAGCGGGAGGTACCAAGAGACCCAGTACTTC
TRBJ2-7 | - | TRBV29-1 | 13 | - | CSVVRDTTYEQYF | TGCAGCGTGGTCCGGGACACGACCTACGAGCAGTACTTC
TRBJ1-1 | - | TRBV29-1 | 13 | - | CSVLPGWDTEAFF | TGCAGCGTCCTCCCGGGATGGGACACTGAAGCTTTCTTT
TRBJ2-5 | TRBD2 | TRBV19 | 18 | - | CASSNRYYGVAGWETQYF | TGTGCCAGTAGCAATAGATATTACGGGGTAGCGGGGTGGGAGACCCAGTACTTC
TRBJ2-7 | TRBD1 | TRBV5-6 | 13 | - | CASSSTGTHEQYF | TGTGCCAGCAGCTCGACAGGGACCCACGAGCAGTACTTC
TRBJ1-3 | - | TRBV9 | 15 | - | CASSVVGVPGNTIYF | TGTGCCAGCAGCGTAGTAGGGGTCCCTGGAAACACCATATATTTT
TRBJ1-3 | - | TRBV5-1 | 15 | few | CASSLEGSPGNTIYF | TGCGCCAGCAGCTTGGAGGGGTCTCCTGGAAACACCATATATTTT
TRBJ2-3 | - | TRBV5-4 | 12 | - | CASKKQGDTQYF | TGTGCCAGCAAAAAGCAGGGAGATACGCAGTATTTT
TRBJ2-5 | - | TRBV7-6 | 15 | few | CASSLAVREQETQYF | TGTGCCAGCAGCTTAGCGGTGCGAGAGCAAGAGACCCAGTACTTC
TRBJ2-2 | - | TRBV18 | 12 | - | CASSPQVGELFF | TGTGCCAGCTCACCTCAGGTCGGGGAGCTGTTTTTT
TRBJ2-3 | - | TRBV11-3 | 15 | - | CASSLGGGSTDTQYF | TGTGCCAGCAGCTTGGGCGGGGGCAGCACAGATACGCAGTATTTT
TRBJ2-5 | - | TRBV5-1 | 14 | - | CASSPVGMGETQYF | TGCGCCAGCAGCCCCGTGGGGATGGGAGAGACCCAGTACTTC
TRBJ2-7 | TRBD1 | TRBV11-2 | 15 | - | CASSRYRDSSYEQYF | TGTGCCAGCAGCCGATACCGGGACAGCTCCTACGAGCAGTACTTC
TRBJ1-2 | TRBD1 | TRBV4-3 | 18 | - | CASSQDLAARGPFHGYTF | TGCGCCAGCAGCCAAGATCTCGCGGCTAGGGGGCCTTTTCATGGCTACACCTTC
TRBJ2-7 | - | TRBV7-2 | 13 | - | CASSPRTAYEQYF | TGTGCCAGCAGCCCGCGGACAGCCTACGAGCAGTACTTC
TRBJ2-3 | - | TRBV7-8 | 14 | once | CASGPRARTDTQYF | TGTGCCAGCGGGCCCCGGGCGAGGACAGATACGCAGTATTTT
TRBJ1-5 | - | TRBV6-1 | 13 | few | CASRISSNQPQHF | TGTGCCAGCAGGATCTCGAGCAATCAGCCCCAGCATTTT
TRBJ2-3 | TRBD2 | TRBV5-6 | 18 | once | CASSLSLAGGFSTDTQYF | TGTGCCAGCAGCTTGTCTTTAGCGGGGGGTTTCAGCACAGATACGCAGTATTTT
TRBJ2-5 | - | TRBV7-2 | 12 | - | CASSFSTETQYF | TGTGCCAGCAGCTTTTCCACGGAGACCCAGTACTTC
TRBJ1-6 | - | TRBV7-9 | 18 | - | CASSLAGEFGVSNSPLHF | TGTGCCAGCAGCTTGGCGGGAGAATTTGGAGTTTCTAATTCACCCCTCCACTTT
TRBJ2-5 | TRBD2 | TRBV5-1 | 14 | few | CASSFGLAVETQYF | TGCGCCAGCAGCTTCGGACTAGCGGTGGAGACCCAGTACTTC
TRBJ1-2 | - | TRBV6-1 | 14 | - | CASRLDRSNYGYTF | TGTGCCAGCAGGTTGGACAGATCTAACTATGGCTACACCTTC
TRBJ2-3 | - | TRBV4-2 | 13 | - | CASSQDPTDTQYF | TGTGCCAGCAGCCAAGACCCCACAGATACGCAGTATTTT
TRBJ1-1 | - | TRBV2 | 13 | - | CASSDTQGTEAFF | TGTGCCAGCAGTGATACCCAGGGAACTGAAGCTTTCTTT
TRBJ2-6 | TRBD1 | TRBV4-1 | 19 | - | CASSQAPDRGTRRANVLTF | TGCGCCAGCAGCCAAGCCCCGGACAGGGGCACACGAAGGGCCAACGTCCTGACTTTC